The 30 T cell receptor beta chains below were found in one sample sequenced in a study of CD8+ T cells in alopecia areata. Noted treatment: oral pan-JAK inhibitor, 5-10 mg twice daily. Following RNA extraction, reverse transcription yielded cDNA that acted as the sequencing template. TCRdb's table, derived via immunoSEQ multiplex PCR, lists solely in-frame clones and lacks some. This table holds about 210,000 clones, 64% found once. Sample: CD4+ T cells sorted from blood, taken at week 4, from a patient treated with tofacitinib. These receptors were collected from a human donor with alopecia areata.

The gene calls are TRBV7-2 and TRBJ1-2; tentative D call: TRBD1 (5 bases). The CDR3 is 12 residues long. Trimming left V 7 bases short and J 7 bases short, with 13 bases between. Germline V gene sequence: CDR1 SGHTA, CDR2 FQGNSA. Here the CDR3 DNA reads TGTGCCAGCACCCCGACAGTCGGTGGCTACACCTTC. Residues: CASTPTVGGYTF.

This clone appeared a few times. The chain combines TRBV29-1 with TRBJ1-3; D may be TRBD1 (6 bases). The V end was cut by 6 bases, the J end by 4 bases, with 13 bases between. The CDR3 has 13 residues. CDR1 is SQVTM, CDR2 ANQGSEA, per germline. CDR3 nucleotides: TGCAGCGTCGAGGCTGGGACAGGAAACACCATATATTTT. Amino acid sequence: CSVEAGTGNTIYF.

This clone turned up a few times. The J gene is TRBJ1-1, the V gene TRBV29-1, with D perhaps matching TRBD1 (5 bases). V was clipped by 7 bases and J by 0 bases, with 12 bases between them. The CDR3 contains 13 residues. Germline CDR1 reads SQVTM; CDR2 reads ANQGSEA. Here the CDR3 reads CSAMTEMNTEAFF. The CDR3 DNA sequence: TGCAGCGCCATGACAGAGATGAACACTGAAGCTTTCTTT.

About this clone: A single base separates this from a much larger clone, so it may be a read error. Other DNA sequences in the same sample also yield this CDR3. The J gene is TRBJ1-5, the V gene TRBV11-2; TRBD1 agrees at 8 bases. With V trimmed by 1 base and J by 4 bases, 0 bases remained unmatched. Germline assignment: CDR1 SGHAT and CDR2 FQNNGV. This CDR3 comprises 14 residues. The CDR3 DNA reads as TGTGCCAGCAGCTTAGGGACAGGGAATCAGCCCCAGCATTTT. This translates into CASSLGTGNQPQHF.

V is TRBV7-9 and J is TRBJ2-5, with 8 bases lining up with TRBD1. This CDR3 contains 14 residues. Germline trimming cut 5 bases from V and 3 bases from J; bases unmatched to any gene: 5. The V gene's germline CDR1 is SEHNR and CDR2 FQNEAQ (reference sequence). The CDR3 here is CASSPSTGEETQYF. The CDR3, as DNA: TGTGCCAGCAGCCCCTCGACAGGGGAAGAGACCCAGTACTTC.

This clone was seen more than once but under ten times. The chain carries TRBV4-2 and TRBJ1-4; D ambiguous. This CDR3 contains 15 residues. Germline CDR1 and CDR2: LGHNA and YNFKEQ. V shed 4 bases and J shed 0 bases, with 9 bases lying between them. This chain's CDR3 is CASSLPEATNEKLFF. For the CDR3, the DNA is TGTGCCAGCAGCCTACCTGAGGCAACTAATGAAAAACTGTTTTTT.

This clone was seen a few times. The chain combines TRBV9 with TRBJ2-3; D may be TRBD1 (6 bases). With 4 bases removed from V and 0 bases from J, the gap between germline ends came to 15 bases. CDR1 is SGDLS, CDR2 YYNGEE, per germline. The CDR3 loop spans 16 amino acids. CDR3 sequence: CASSMDSLSSTDTQYF. The CDR3 DNA sequence: TGTGCCAGCAGCATGGACAGTCTGTCTAGCACAGATACGCAGTATTTT.

The J gene is TRBJ2-2, the V gene TRBV2; D gene uncertain. In germline, CDR1 is SNHLY, CDR2 FYNNEI. Deletions cut 8 bases from V and 4 bases from J, with 11 bases between. The CDR3 runs to 13 residues. The CDR3 region is CASADSFTGELFF. The CDR3 DNA reads TGTGCCAGCGCCGACTCCTTCACCGGGGAGCTGTTTTTT.

There are a few counts of this clone. Its ends do not fully match the called genes, so a read error is possible. This sequence joins TRBV6-5 and TRBJ1-2; D is perhaps TRBD1 (5 bases). Germline V gene data show CDR1 as MNHEY and CDR2 as SVGAGI. This CDR3 is built from 11 residues. This chain's CDR3 is CASRQVGATSF. The CDR3 bases are TGTGCCAGCAGGCAGGTCGGGGCGACCAGCTTC.

This clone occurred once. This chain connects TRBV29-1 to TRBJ2-3; D possibly corresponds to TRBD2 (5 bases). Germline V gives CDR1 SQVTM, CDR2 ANQGSEA. The CDR3 is made up of 14 amino acids. The germline V and J ends were trimmed by 4 bases and 5 bases, with 16 bases remaining between them. CDR3 coding DNA: TGCAGCGTTGGCGAGGGATCGAGAATAGATACGCAGTATTTT. Its translation: CSVGEGSRIDTQYF.

The chain combines TRBV4-1 with TRBJ1-6; D might be TRBD1 (6 bases). The CDR3 runs 17 residues. The germline gives CDR1 MGHRA, CDR2 YSYEKL. V lost 0 bases and J lost 7, with 16 bases in between. CDR3 DNA: TGCGCCAGCAGCCAAGAGAGGTCTGGGGGCAGAAATTCACCCCTCCACTTT. Protein product: CASSQERSGGRNSPLHF.

The chain links TRBV14 to TRBJ2-7; D remains unclear. V lost 3 bases to trimming and J lost 6 bases, with 9 bases between them. This CDR3 is built from 12 residues. Germline CDR1 and CDR2: SGHDN and FVKESK. This CDR3 reads CASSHNYVEQYF. In DNA form, the CDR3 reads TGTGCCAGCAGCCACAACTACGTCGAGCAGTACTTC.

This chain joins TRBV29-1 and TRBJ2-7; D uncertain. Between the trimmed V and J ends, which lost 6 bases and 0 bases, there was a span of 9 bases. The CDR3 covers 12 residues. Germline V lookup: CDR1 SQVTM, CDR2 ANQGSEA. The chain's CDR3 is CSVGRFSYEQYF. The CDR3, as DNA: TGCAGCGTGGGAAGGTTCTCCTACGAGCAGTACTTC.

With respect to this clone: Other DNA sequences of this sample code for an identical CDR3. The chain has TRBV20-1 and TRBJ1-4; no firm D call. V was cut by 1 base and J by 7 bases, with 1 base left in between. The CDR3 has 10 amino acids. CDR1 and CDR2 from the germline V gene are DFQATT and SNEGSKA (reference sequence). CDR3 sequence reads: CSARGEKLFF. The CDR3 DNA sequence: TGCAGTGCTAGAGGTGAAAAACTGTTTTTT.

Only a few counts were recorded for this clone. The gene calls are TRBV5-6 and TRBJ2-7; TRBD1 or TRBD2 may be the D gene (5 bases each). V shed 3 bases and J shed 6 bases, with 22 bases lying between them. Germline V gene lookup returns CDR1 SGHDT and CDR2 YYEEEE. The CDR3 has 16 residues. The CDR3 here is CASSWGSTTRGSEQYF. The CDR3 DNA reads as TGTGCCAGCAGCTGGGGGTCGACAACTCGAGGAAGCGAGCAGTACTTC.

The J gene is TRBJ1-3, the V gene TRBV5-6, with 7 bases fitting TRBD1. This CDR3 contains 15 residues. The germline V gene has CDR1 SGHDT and CDR2 YYEEEE. Losses at the gene ends were 6 bases for V and 0 bases for J; bases not matched to a gene: 6. CDR3 in amino acids: CASTLDRSSGNTIYF. The CDR3 nucleotides read TGTGCCAGCACCCTGGACAGGAGCTCTGGAAACACCATATATTTT.

The chain uses TRBV29-1 and TRBJ2-3; 11 nucleotides align to TRBD2. Germline CDR1 reads SQVTM; CDR2 reads ANQGSEA. The CDR3 is made up of 18 amino acids. V lost 2 bases, J lost 4 bases, and 14 bases stayed unmatched. This CDR3 is CSVESHGASGGRADTQYF. CDR3 sequence (DNA): TGCAGCGTTGAATCCCATGGGGCTAGCGGGGGGAGGGCAGATACGCAGTATTTT.

The sample holds many counts of this clone. CDR3 bases: TGTGCCAGCAGCTTAGCCCGCGTCAGCACAGATACGCAGTATTTT. Encoded protein: CASSLARVSTDTQYF. This rearrangement joins TRBV7-2 to TRBJ2-3; no firm D call. The CDR3 runs to 15 residues. Germline loops: CDR1 SGHTA, CDR2 FQGNSA. The ends were cut back, 0 bases at V and 0 bases at J, with 7 bases in the middle.

The V gene is TRBV9, the J gene TRBJ1-1; tentative D call: TRBD1 (5 bases). Germline CDR1 reads SGDLS; CDR2 reads YYNGEE. This CDR3 region has 15 residues. Trimming cost V 4 bases and J 8 bases, with 21 bases left between them. The CDR3 DNA reads TGTGCCAGCAGCCCCAGGGACGGCCAAGGGGCCGAAGCTTTCTTT. It is translated as CASSPRDGQGAEAFF.

The V and J genes are TRBV15 and TRBJ1-5, with unresolved D. Germline CDR1 is LNHNV and CDR2 is YYDKDF (reference sequence). Trimming stripped 0 bases from V and 7 bases from J, with 10 bases between. The CDR3 length is 14 residues. Written as DNA, the CDR3 is TGTGCCACCAGCAGAGATGCTTTGGAGCAGCCCCAGCATTTT. This sequence encodes CATSRDALEQPQHF.

The rearrangement uses TRBV2 and TRBJ2-1; the D gene is possibly TRBD2 (7 bases). The CDR3 spans 14 residues. V lost 5 bases to trimming and J lost 6 bases, with 14 bases between them. Germline V lookup: CDR1 SNHLY, CDR2 FYNNEI. The CDR3 coding sequence is TGTGCCAGCAGTTTTACGGGGGGCGGCAATGAGCAGTTCTTC. Its protein is CASSFTGGGNEQFF.

This clone was seen a handful of times. The chain links TRBV2 to TRBJ1-6; tentatively, D is TRBD1 (5 bases). Germline V lookup: CDR1 SNHLY, CDR2 FYNNEI. The CDR3 spans 14 residues. Trimming removed 5 bases from V and 7 bases from J, with 12 bases in between. The CDR3 here is CASSSRGNNSPLHF. In DNA form, the CDR3 reads TGTGCCAGCAGTTCTCGGGGGAACAATTCACCCCTCCACTTT.

This rearrangement joins TRBV6-4 to TRBJ1-5; D uncertain. CDR3 size: 13 residues. Per the germline V gene, CDR1 is MRHNA and CDR2 is SNTAGT. V was clipped by 3 bases and J by 2 bases, with 5 bases between them. As DNA, the CDR3 is TGTGCCAGCAGTGAGACGGGCAATCAGCCCCAGCATTTT. It yields the protein CASSETGNQPQHF.

This clone turned up a few times. The CDR3 spells CASSIVGGYEQYF. In nucleotides, the CDR3 is TGTGCCAGTAGTATCGTGGGAGGCTACGAGCAGTACTTC. The chain is built from TRBV19 and TRBJ2-7; a weak D match, TRBD2 (6 bases). V was clipped by 3 bases and J by 3 bases, with 9 bases between them. Germline V gene lookup returns CDR1 LNHDA and CDR2 SQIVND (reference sequence). The CDR3 consists of 13 residues. The full variable domain, in which reference TRBV19 and TRBJ2-7 provide the parts outside the CDR3, is DGGITQSPKYLFRKEGQNVTLSCEQNLNHDAMYWYRQDPGQGLRLIYYSQIVNDFQKGDIAEGYSVSREKKESFPLTVTSAQKNPTAFYLCASSIVGGYEQYFGPGTRLTVT.

The chain combines TRBV7-9 with TRBJ2-7, with 8 bases lining up with TRBD2. Germline loops: CDR1 SEHNR, CDR2 FQNEAQ (reference sequence). The CDR3 contains 14 residues. Losses at the gene ends were 5 bases for V and 6 bases for J; bases not matched to a gene: 9. CDR3 sequence: CASSPSGRGVEQYF. The DNA for the CDR3 is TGTGCCAGCAGCCCGTCGGGGCGGGGGGTCGAGCAGTACTTC. The full variable domain, with the rest looked up from reference TRBV7-9 and TRBJ2-7, is DTGVSQNPRHKITKRGQNVTFRCDPISEHNRLYWYRQTLGQGPEFLTYFQNEAQLEKSRLLSDRFSAERPKGSFSTLEIQRTEQGDSAMYLCASSPSGRGVEQYFGPGTRLTVT.

The chain carries TRBV4-3 and TRBJ2-5; the match to TRBD1 covers 8 bases. CDR1 is LGHNA and CDR2 is YSLEER in the germline V gene. V gave up 0 bases and J gave up 4 bases; unmatched junction bases: 1. The CDR3 is 14 residues long. DNA for the CDR3: TGCGCCAGCAGCCAAGACGACAGGGGAGAGACCCAGTACTTC. Translated: CASSQDDRGETQYF.

This clone was picked up one time. The V and J genes are TRBV4-3 and TRBJ2-1; no reliable D call. Germline V gene data show CDR1 as LGHNA and CDR2 as YSLEER. The CDR3 is 12 amino acids. Trimming left V 0 bases short and J 9 bases short, with 6 bases between. The CDR3 sequence is CASSQDGSEQFF. CDR3 coding DNA: TGCGCCAGCAGCCAAGATGGGTCTGAGCAGTTCTTC.

This clone has a count of ten or more. The chain is built from TRBV7-2 and TRBJ2-7, with TRBD2 identical over 10 bases. This CDR3 has 14 amino acids. In germline, CDR1 is SGHTA, CDR2 FQGNSA. The junction had 1 base not matched to a gene; V was cut back by 3 bases and J by 2 bases. CDR3 residues: CASSFSGGTYEQYF. The CDR3 DNA reads as TGTGCCAGCAGCTTTAGCGGGGGGACCTACGAGCAGTACTTC.

Remarks on this clone: One junction end disagrees with the germline gene, perhaps due to a read error. V and J are TRBV7-7 and TRBJ2-5; maybe TRBD2 (5 bases). This CDR3 is built from 14 residues. The V gene's germline CDR1 is SSHAT and CDR2 FNYEAQ (reference sequence). The CDR3: CASSLAASSGTQYF. For the CDR3, the DNA is TGTGCTAGCAGCTTAGCCGCTAGCAGCGGGACCCAGTACTTC. Together with reference TRBV7-7 and TRBJ2-5, the CDR3 gives the full variable domain: GAGVSQSPRYKVTKRGQDVTLRCDPISSHATLYWYQQALGQGPEFLTYFNYEAQPDKSGLPSDRFSAERPEGSISTLTIQRTEQRDSAMYRCASSLAASSGTQYFGPGTRLLVL.

V is TRBV27 and J is TRBJ2-3; D uncertain. The CDR3 covers 14 residues. The V gene lost 6 bases and the J gene lost 0 bases, with 10 bases spanning the gap. Germline values: CDR1 MNHEY, CDR2 SMNVEV (reference sequence). CDR3 residues: CASSEISSTDTQYF. CDR3 DNA: TGTGCCAGCAGCGAGATTTCTAGCACAGATACGCAGTATTTT.